A selection of T cell receptor beta chains follows, all from one sample in a study of identical twins. TCRdb independently ran MiXCR on the 5' RACE reads; one entry per CDR3 protein. The sample lists 230,000 or so distinct CDR3 sequences; about 8.9% were seen once. These same records also appear under a second study, on yellow fever vaccine responses in identical twins.

Sequenced input: CD8+ T cells sorted from blood. The source is a woman between 18 and 29 years old in good health. CDR3s include the opening cysteine and the closing phenylalanine or tryptophan. A D gene is named only where the DNA matches it firmly. Some rows have no size entry. The others give once, few or many, or a class for an expanded clone.

CASRDQGGLFPDTQYF TGTGCCAGCAGGGATCAAGGGGGCTTATTTCCAGATACGCAGTATTTT TRBJ2-3 16 TRBD1 TRBV12-3/TRBV12-4 NA
CASDYHRGAEAFF TGTGCCAGCGACTACCACAGGGGCGCTGAAGCTTTCTTT TRBJ1-1 13 TRBD1 TRBV12-3/TRBV12-4 NA
CASSSLDRARVKPQHF TGTGCCAGCAGTTCCCTAGACAGGGCCAGGGTCAAGCCCCAGCATTTT TRBJ1-5 16 TRBD1 TRBV28 few
CASSISEPSATLNNEQFF TGCGCCAGCAGCATTTCGGAGCCTAGCGCCACATTAAACAATGAGCAGTTCTTC TRBJ2-1 18 NA TRBV10-1 NA
CAISQDDGHEQYF TGTGCCATCAGTCAAGATGATGGGCACGAGCAGTACTTC TRBJ2-7 13 NA TRBV10-3 few
CASLPPDKGYEQYF TGTGCCAGCCTCCCCCCGGACAAGGGCTACGAGCAGTACTTC TRBJ2-7 14 NA TRBV7-9 NA
CATSTPTGRVISNEQFF TGTGCCACCAGCACACCGACAGGGCGGGTGATTTCCAATGAGCAGTTCTTC TRBJ2-1 17 TRBD1 TRBV15 many
CASSPGLAESTEQFF TGTGCCAGCAGTCCAGGACTGGCGGAGTCGACTGAGCAGTTCTTC TRBJ2-1 15 NA TRBV28 once
CASSVLGNEQFF TGTGCCAGTAGCGTCCTGGGGAATGAGCAGTTCTTC TRBJ2-1 12 NA TRBV6-5 few
CASSARLAGLTYNEQFF TGTGCCAGCAGTGCCCGACTAGCGGGGTTGACCTACAATGAGCAGTTCTTC TRBJ2-1 17 TRBD2 TRBV28 NA
CASSYYLSGTEAFF TGTGCCAGCAGTTACTATCTTTCCGGCACTGAAGCTTTCTTT TRBJ1-1 14 NA TRBV6-5 NA
CASRHRGGTDTQYF TGTGCCAGCAGGCACAGGGGAGGCACAGATACGCAGTATTTT TRBJ2-3 14 TRBD1 TRBV12-3/TRBV12-4 many
CASIEGLVTDTQYF TGTGCCAGCATCGAGGGACTTGTCACAGATACGCAGTATTTT TRBJ2-3 14 NA TRBV12-3/TRBV12-4 few
CASSPPNSGSYEQYF TGCGCCAGCAGCCCGCCGAATAGCGGCTCCTACGAGCAGTACTTC TRBJ2-7 15 NA TRBV5-1 few
CASSLGQGDTGELFF TGTGCCAGCAGCTTGGGACAGGGGGACACCGGGGAGCTGTTTTTT TRBJ2-2 15 TRBD1 TRBV7-9 few
CASRTGGDTQYF TGTGCCAGCAGGACCGGCGGCGATACGCAGTATTTT TRBJ2-3 12 NA TRBV27 many
CAVTLGYGYTF TGTGCAGTCACCTTGGGATATGGCTACACCTTC TRBJ1-2 11 NA TRBV25-1 few
CASSPVKGTSSYEQYF TGTGCCAGCAGCCCAGTTAAGGGGACTAGCAGCTACGAGCAGTACTTC TRBJ2-7 16 TRBD2 TRBV7-9 NA
CASSSLGPAFF TGTGCCAGCAGTTCCCTCGGGCCTGCTTTCTTT TRBJ1-1 11 NA TRBV7-9 NA
CASRGQDAYEQYF TGTGCCAGCAGGGGACAGGATGCCTACGAGCAGTACTTC TRBJ2-7 13 TRBD1 TRBV7-8 few
CASSLWTSGEILSSTDTQYF TGCGCCAGCAGCCTCTGGACTAGCGGGGAAATTCTGTCTAGCACAGATACGCAGTATTTT TRBJ2-3 20 TRBD2 TRBV5-1 NA
CSAGSDEKETQYF TGCAGTGCTGGCTCGGACGAAAAAGAGACCCAGTACTTC TRBJ2-5 13 NA TRBV20-1 many
CAWSRGYEQYF TGTGCCTGGAGTCGCGGCTACGAGCAGTACTTC TRBJ2-7 11 NA TRBV30 few
CASSASPRGQETQYF TGTGCCAGCAGTGCGTCGCCGAGGGGCCAAGAGACCCAGTACTTC TRBJ2-5 15 NA TRBV6-1 few
CASSLDPGQGFDEQFF TGTGCCAGCAGCTTAGATCCCGGACAGGGTTTCGATGAGCAGTTCTTC TRBJ2-1 16 TRBD1 TRBV7-6 few
CASSLETSGYNEQFF TGCGCCAGCAGCTTGGAGACTAGCGGTTACAATGAGCAGTTCTTC TRBJ2-1 15 TRBD2 TRBV5-1 few